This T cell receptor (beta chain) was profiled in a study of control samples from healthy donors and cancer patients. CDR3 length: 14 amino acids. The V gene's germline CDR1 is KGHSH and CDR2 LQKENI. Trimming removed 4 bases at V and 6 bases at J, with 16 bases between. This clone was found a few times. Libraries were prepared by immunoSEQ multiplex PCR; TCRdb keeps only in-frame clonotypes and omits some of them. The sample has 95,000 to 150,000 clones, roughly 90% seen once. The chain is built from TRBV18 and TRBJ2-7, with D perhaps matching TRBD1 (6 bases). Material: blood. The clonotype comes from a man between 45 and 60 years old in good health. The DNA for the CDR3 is TGTGCCAGCTCACTAAGACAGGTCGGGTCCGAGCAGTACTTC. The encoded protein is CASSLRQVGSEQYF.